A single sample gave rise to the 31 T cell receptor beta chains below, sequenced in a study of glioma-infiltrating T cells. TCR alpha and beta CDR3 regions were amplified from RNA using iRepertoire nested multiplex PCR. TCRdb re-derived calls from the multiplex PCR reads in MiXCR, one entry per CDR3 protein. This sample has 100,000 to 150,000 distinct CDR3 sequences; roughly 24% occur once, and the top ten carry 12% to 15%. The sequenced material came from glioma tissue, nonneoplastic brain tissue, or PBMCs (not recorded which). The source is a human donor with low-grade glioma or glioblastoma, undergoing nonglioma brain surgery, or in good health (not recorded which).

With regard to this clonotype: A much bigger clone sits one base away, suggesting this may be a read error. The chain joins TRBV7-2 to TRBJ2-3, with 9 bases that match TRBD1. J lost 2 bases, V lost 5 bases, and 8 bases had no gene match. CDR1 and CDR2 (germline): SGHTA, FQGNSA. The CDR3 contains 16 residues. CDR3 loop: CASSEQGACATDTQYF. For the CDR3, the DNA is TGTGCCAGCAGCGAACAGGGGGCGTGCGCCACAGATACGCAGTATTTT.

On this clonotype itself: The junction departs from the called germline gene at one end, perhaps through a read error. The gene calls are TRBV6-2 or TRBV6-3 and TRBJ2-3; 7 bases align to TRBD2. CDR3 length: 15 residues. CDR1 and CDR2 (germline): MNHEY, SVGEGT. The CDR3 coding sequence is TGTGTCAGCAGTTATCGGCTAGCGGGCACAGATACGCAGTATTTT. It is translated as CVSSYRLAGTDTQYF.

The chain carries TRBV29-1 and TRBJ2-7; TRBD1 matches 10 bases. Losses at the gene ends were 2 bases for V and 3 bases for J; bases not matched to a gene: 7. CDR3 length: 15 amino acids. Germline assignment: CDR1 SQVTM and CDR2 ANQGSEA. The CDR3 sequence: CSVEIAGTGDYEQYF. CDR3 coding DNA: TGCAGCGTTGAAATAGCCGGGACAGGGGACTACGAGCAGTACTTC.

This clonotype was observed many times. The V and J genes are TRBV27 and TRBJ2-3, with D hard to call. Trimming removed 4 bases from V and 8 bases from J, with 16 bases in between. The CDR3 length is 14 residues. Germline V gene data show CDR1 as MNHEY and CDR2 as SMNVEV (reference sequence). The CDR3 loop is CASSSPPVVITQYF. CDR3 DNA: TGTGCCAGCAGTTCCCCCCCGGTCGTTATTACGCAGTATTTT.

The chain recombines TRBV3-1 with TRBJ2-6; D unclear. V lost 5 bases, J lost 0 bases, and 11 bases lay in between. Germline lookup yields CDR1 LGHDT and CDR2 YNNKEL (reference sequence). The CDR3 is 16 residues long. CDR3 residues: CASSAVHLSGANVLTF. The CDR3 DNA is TGTGCCAGCAGCGCGGTACACCTCTCTGGGGCCAACGTCCTGACTTTC.

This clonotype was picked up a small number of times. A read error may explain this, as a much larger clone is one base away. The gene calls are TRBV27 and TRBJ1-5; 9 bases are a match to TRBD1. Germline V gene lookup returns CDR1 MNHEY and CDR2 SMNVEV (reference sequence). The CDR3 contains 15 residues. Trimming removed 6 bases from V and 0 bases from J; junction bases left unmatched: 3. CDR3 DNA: TGTGCCAGCAGCAGGGGACAGGGTAGCAATCAGCCCCAGCATTTT. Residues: CASSRGQGSNQPQHF.

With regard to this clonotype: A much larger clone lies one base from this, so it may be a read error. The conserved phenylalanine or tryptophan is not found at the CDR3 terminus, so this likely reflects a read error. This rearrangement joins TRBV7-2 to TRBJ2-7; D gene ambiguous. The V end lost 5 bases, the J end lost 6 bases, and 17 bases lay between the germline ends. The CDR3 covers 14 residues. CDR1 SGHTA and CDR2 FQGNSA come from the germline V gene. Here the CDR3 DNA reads TGTGCCAGCAGCCCAGACTCCTTCAGCAGCGAGCAGTACTAC. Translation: CASSPDSFSSEQYY.

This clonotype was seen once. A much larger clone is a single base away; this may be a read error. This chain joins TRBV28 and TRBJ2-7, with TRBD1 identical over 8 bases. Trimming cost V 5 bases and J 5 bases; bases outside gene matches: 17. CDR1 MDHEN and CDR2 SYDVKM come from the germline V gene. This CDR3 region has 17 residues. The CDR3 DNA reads TGTGCCAGCAGTACAAGCTACGGACAGGGACAGTGGGACGAGCAGTACTTC. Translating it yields CASSTSYGQGQWDEQYF.

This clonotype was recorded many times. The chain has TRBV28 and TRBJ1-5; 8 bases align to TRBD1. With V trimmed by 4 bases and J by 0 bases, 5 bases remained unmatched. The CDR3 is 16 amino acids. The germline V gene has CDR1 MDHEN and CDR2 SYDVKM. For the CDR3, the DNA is TGTGCCAGCAGTTCCGACAGGGGAGGTAGCAATCAGCCCCAGCATTTT. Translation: CASSSDRGGSNQPQHF.

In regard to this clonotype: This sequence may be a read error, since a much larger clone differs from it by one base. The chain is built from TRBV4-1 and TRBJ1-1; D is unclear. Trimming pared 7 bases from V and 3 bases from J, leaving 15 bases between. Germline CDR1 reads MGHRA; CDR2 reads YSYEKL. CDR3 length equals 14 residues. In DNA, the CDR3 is TGCGCCAGCAACTGGGGAGGGAGGTACACTGAAGCTTTCTTT. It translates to CASNWGGRYTEAFF.

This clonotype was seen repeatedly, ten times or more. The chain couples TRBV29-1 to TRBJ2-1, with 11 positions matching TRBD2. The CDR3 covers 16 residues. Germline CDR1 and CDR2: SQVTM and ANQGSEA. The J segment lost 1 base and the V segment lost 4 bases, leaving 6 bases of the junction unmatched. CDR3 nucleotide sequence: TGCAGCGTTGCCCCTAGCGGGAGGTTTTCCTACAATGAGCAGTTCTTC. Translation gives CSVAPSGRFSYNEQFF.

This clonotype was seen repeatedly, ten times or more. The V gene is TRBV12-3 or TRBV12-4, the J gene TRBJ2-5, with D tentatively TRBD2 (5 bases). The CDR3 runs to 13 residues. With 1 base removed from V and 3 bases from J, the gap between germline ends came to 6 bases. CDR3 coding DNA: TGTGCCAGCAGTTTAGGGCGGGAAGAGACCCAGTACTTC. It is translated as CASSLGREETQYF.

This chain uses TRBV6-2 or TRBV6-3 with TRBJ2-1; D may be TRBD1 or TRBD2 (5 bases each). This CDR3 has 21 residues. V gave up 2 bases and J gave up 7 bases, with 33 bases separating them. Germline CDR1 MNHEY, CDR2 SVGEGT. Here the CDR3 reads CASSYIWGSWVPGRPTNEQFF. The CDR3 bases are TGTGCCAGCAGTTACATATGGGGCAGTTGGGTTCCGGGACGCCCGACAAATGAGCAGTTCTTC.

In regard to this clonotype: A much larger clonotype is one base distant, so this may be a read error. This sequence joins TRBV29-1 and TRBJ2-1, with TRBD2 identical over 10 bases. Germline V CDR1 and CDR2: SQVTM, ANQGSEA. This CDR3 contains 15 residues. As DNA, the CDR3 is TGCAGAGTTGTCCTTACTAGCGGGATGAACAATGAGCAGTTCTTC. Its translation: CRVVLTSGMNNEQFF.

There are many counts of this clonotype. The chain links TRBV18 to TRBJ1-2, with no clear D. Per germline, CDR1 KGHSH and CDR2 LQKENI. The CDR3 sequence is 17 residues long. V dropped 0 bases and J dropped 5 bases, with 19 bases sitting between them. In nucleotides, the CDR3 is TGTGCCAGCTCACCACCGGTTGGGCCCACTGGGATATATGGCTACACCTTC. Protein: CASSPPVGPTGIYGYTF.

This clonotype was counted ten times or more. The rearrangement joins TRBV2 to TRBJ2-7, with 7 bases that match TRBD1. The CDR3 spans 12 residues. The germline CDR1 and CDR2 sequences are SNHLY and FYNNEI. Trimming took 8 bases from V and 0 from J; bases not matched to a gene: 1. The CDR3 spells CASHRGSYEQYF. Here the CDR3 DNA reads TGTGCCAGCCACAGGGGCTCCTACGAGCAGTACTTC.

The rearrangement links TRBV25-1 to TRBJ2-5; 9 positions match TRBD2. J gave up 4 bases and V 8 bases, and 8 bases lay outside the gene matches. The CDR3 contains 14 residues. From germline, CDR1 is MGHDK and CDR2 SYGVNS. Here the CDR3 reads CASAPAGGGETQYF. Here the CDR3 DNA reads TGTGCCAGCGCCCCAGCGGGAGGAGGAGAGACCCAGTACTTC.

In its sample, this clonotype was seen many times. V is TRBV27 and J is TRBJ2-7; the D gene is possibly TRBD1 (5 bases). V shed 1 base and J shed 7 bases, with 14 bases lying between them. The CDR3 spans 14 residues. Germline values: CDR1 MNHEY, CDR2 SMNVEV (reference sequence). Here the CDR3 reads CASSLLGQYKEQYF. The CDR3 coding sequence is TGTGCCAGCAGTTTATTGGGGCAGTATAAGGAGCAGTACTTC.

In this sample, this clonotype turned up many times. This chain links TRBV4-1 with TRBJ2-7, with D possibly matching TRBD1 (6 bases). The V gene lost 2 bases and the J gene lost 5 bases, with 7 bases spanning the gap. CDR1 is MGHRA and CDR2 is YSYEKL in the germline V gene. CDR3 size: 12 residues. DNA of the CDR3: TGCGCCAGCAGCCAACACAGGGACGAGCAGTACTTC. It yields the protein CASSQHRDEQYF.

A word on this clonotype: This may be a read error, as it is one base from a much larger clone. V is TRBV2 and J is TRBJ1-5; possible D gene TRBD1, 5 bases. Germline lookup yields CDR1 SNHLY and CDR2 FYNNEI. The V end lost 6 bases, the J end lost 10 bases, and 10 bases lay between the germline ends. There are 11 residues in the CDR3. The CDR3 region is CASSRGGPQHF. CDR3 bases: TGTGCCAGCAGCCGGGGCGGTCCCCAGCATTTT.

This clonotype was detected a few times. This CDR3 is CAWNQPQETQYF. In DNA, the CDR3 is TGTGCCTGGAATCAGCCTCAAGAGACCCAGTACTTC. The chain carries TRBV30 and TRBJ2-5; unclear D gene. V lost 4 bases and J 2 bases, leaving 8 bases between the germline ends. Germline V CDR1 and CDR2: GTSNPN, SVGIG (reference sequence). The CDR3 loop spans 12 amino acids. Full variable domain (remainder filled in from reference TRBV30 and TRBJ2-5): SQTIHQWPATLVQPVGSPLSLECTVEGTSNPNLYWYRQAAGRGLQLLFYSVGIGQISSEVPQNLSASRPQDRQFILSSKKLLLSDSGFYLCAWNQPQETQYFGPGTRLLVL.

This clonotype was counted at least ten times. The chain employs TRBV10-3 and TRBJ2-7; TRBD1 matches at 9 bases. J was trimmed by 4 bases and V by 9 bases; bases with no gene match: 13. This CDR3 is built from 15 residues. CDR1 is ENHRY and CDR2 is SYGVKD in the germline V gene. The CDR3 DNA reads TGTGCCATAGCGCTATCGGACAGGGGAACTTACGAGCAGTACTTC. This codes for CAIALSDRGTYEQYF.

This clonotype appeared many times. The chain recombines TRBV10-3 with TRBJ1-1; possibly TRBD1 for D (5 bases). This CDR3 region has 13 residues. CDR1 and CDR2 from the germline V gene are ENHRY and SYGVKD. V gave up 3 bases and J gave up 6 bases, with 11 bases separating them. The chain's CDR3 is CAISDSGQPEAFF. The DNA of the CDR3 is TGTGCCATCAGTGACTCAGGGCAGCCTGAAGCTTTCTTT.

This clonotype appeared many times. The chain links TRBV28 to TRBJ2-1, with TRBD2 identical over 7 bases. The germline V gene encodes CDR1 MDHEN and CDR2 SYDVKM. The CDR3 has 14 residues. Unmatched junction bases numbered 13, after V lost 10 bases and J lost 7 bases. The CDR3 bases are TGTGCCACCCTAAGGGCGGGAGTAGGTAATGAGCAGTTCTTC. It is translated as CATLRAGVGNEQFF.

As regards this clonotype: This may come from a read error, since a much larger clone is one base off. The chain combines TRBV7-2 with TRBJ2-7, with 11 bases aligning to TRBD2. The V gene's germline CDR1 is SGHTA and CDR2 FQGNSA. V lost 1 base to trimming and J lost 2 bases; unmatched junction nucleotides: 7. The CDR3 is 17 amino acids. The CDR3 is CASSLVASGRSPYEQYF. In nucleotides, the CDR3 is TGTGCCAGCAGCTTAGTGGCTAGCGGGAGGAGCCCCTACGAGCAGTACTTC.

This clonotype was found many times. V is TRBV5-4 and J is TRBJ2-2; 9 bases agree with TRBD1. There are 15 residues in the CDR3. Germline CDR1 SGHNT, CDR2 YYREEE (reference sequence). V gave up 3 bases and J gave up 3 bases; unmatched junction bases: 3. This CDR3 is CASSSDRGDTGELFF. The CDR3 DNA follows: TGTGCCAGCAGCTCGGACAGGGGTGACACCGGGGAGCTGTTTTTT.

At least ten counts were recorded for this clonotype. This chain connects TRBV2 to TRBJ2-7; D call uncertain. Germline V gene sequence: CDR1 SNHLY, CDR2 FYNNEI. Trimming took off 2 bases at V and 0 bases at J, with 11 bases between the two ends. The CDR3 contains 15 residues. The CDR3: CASSELQIPSYEQYF. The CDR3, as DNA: TGTGCCAGCAGTGAACTTCAGATCCCCTCCTACGAGCAGTACTTC.

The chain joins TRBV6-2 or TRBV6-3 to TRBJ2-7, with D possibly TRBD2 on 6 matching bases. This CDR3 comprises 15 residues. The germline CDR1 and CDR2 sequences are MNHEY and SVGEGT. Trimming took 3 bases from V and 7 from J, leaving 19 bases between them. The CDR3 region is CASSYLTGTRLEQYF. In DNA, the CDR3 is TGTGCCAGCAGTTATCTCACCGGGACTCGGCTGGAGCAGTACTTC.

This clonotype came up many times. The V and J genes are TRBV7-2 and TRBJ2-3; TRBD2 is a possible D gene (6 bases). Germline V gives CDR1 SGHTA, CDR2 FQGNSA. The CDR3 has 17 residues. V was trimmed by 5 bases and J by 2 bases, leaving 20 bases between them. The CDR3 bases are TGTGCCAGCAGCGGCCCCTCCGGGAGACCCCCCACAGATACGCAGTATTTT. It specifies CASSGPSGRPPTDTQYF. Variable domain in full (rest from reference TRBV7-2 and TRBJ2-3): GAGVSQSPSNKVTEKGKDVELRCDPISGHTALYWYRQSLGQGLEFLIYFQGNSAPDKSGLPSDRFSAERTGGSVSTLTIQRTQQEDSAVYLCASSGPSGRPPTDTQYFGPGTRLTVL.

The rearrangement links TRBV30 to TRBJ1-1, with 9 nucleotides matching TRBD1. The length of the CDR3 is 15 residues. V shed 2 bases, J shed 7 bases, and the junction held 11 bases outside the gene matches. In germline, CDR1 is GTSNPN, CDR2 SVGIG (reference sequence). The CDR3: CAWSSTGTGRGEAFF. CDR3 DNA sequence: TGTGCCTGGAGTTCAACCGGGACAGGGAGGGGTGAAGCTTTCTTT.

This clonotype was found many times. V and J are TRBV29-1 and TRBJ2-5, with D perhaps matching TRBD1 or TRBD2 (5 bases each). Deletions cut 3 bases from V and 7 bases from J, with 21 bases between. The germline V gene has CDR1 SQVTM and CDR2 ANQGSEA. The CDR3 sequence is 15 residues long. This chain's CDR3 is CSVDARAGTFATQYF. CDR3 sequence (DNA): TGCAGCGTTGACGCGAGAGCCGGGACCTTCGCGACCCAGTACTTC.